These T cell receptor beta chains were read from a single sample in a study of blood T cell repertoires in COVID-19. The data were produced by immunoSEQ multiplex PCR, yet TCRdb's version contains in-frame clones alone and is incomplete. The table has over 150,000 clones, 90% seen once. Sequenced: peripheral blood. These receptors originate from a man over 45 with acute or convalescent COVID-19. CDR3s include the opening cysteine and the closing phenylalanine or tryptophan. Each record gives: clone size, J gene, V gene, D gene, CDR3 protein, CDR3 DNA. The D gene is left open where the match is weak. Some rows have no size entry. The others give once, few or many, or a class for an expanded clone.

clone_size: few
j_call: TRBJ2-7
v_call: TRBV30
d_call: .
cdr3_aa: CAWSVSYEQYF
cdr3_nt: TGTGCCTGGAGTGTATCGTACGAGCAGTACTTC

clone_size: .
j_call: TRBJ1-1
v_call: TRBV29-1
d_call: TRBD1
cdr3_aa: CSVARGQGGTEAFF
cdr3_nt: TGCAGCGTTGCCCGTGGACAGGGCGGCACTGAAGCTTTCTTT

clone_size: .
j_call: TRBJ1-3
v_call: TRBV11-2
d_call: .
cdr3_aa: CASRDIGNTIYF
cdr3_nt: TGTGCCAGCCGGGACATAGGAAACACCATATATTTT

clone_size: .
j_call: TRBJ1-5
v_call: TRBV7-2
d_call: .
cdr3_aa: CASSPTGILEPQHF
cdr3_nt: TGTGCCAGCAGCCCAACAGGGATTTTAGAGCCCCAGCATTTT

clone_size: .
j_call: TRBJ1-6
v_call: TRBV6-5
d_call: TRBD1
cdr3_aa: CASRSTGVGNSPLHF
cdr3_nt: TGTGCCAGCAGATCGACAGGGGTTGGTAATTCACCCCTCCACTTT

clone_size: .
j_call: TRBJ2-2
v_call: TRBV30
d_call: .
cdr3_aa: CAVTGTSSTGELFF
cdr3_nt: TGTGCCGTAACAGGGACCTCGAGCACCGGGGAGCTGTTTTTT

clone_size: .
j_call: TRBJ1-4
v_call: TRBV2
d_call: TRBD1
cdr3_aa: CASMDRANEKLFF
cdr3_nt: TGTGCCAGCATGGACAGGGCTAATGAAAAACTGTTTTTT

clone_size: .
j_call: TRBJ2-2
v_call: TRBV29-1
d_call: TRBD1
cdr3_aa: CSVGGHRGNTGELFF
cdr3_nt: TGCAGCGTTGGGGGGCACAGGGGAAACACCGGGGAGCTGTTTTTT

clone_size: .
j_call: TRBJ2-3
v_call: TRBV9
d_call: .
cdr3_aa: CASSVSGLPVTQYF
cdr3_nt: TGTGCCAGCAGCGTATCAGGCCTCCCAGTTACGCAGTATTTT

clone_size: once
j_call: TRBJ2-3
v_call: TRBV5-4
d_call: TRBD1
cdr3_aa: CASSLVQGAGADTQYF
cdr3_nt: TGTGCCAGCAGCTTGGTGCAGGGGGCAGGCGCAGATACGCAGTATTTT

clone_size: .
j_call: TRBJ2-5
v_call: TRBV3-1/TRBV3-2
d_call: TRBD2
cdr3_aa: CASSQDRTSVLETQYF
cdr3_nt: TGTGCCAGCAGCCAAGATAGGACTAGCGTGTTAGAGACCCAGTACTTC

clone_size: .
j_call: TRBJ2-4
v_call: TRBV5-4
d_call: TRBD1
cdr3_aa: CASSSQGASAKNIQYF
cdr3_nt: TGTGCCAGCAGCTCTCAGGGGGCCTCAGCCAAAAACATTCAGTACTTC

clone_size: .
j_call: TRBJ1-1
v_call: TRBV2
d_call: .
cdr3_aa: CASSELRGGNTEAFF
cdr3_nt: TGTGCCAGCAGTGAATTAAGAGGGGGAAACACTGAAGCTTTCTTT

clone_size: .
j_call: TRBJ2-3
v_call: TRBV21-1
d_call: .
cdr3_aa: CASSKRPPLGDTQYF
cdr3_nt: TGTGCCAGCAGCAAGAGGCCCCCACTGGGAGATACGCAGTATTTT

clone_size: .
j_call: TRBJ2-5
v_call: TRBV5-1
d_call: .
cdr3_aa: CASSLRGSQETQYF
cdr3_nt: TGCGCCAGCAGCTTGCGGGGAAGCCAAGAGACCCAGTACTTC

clone_size: .
j_call: TRBJ2-2
v_call: TRBV14
d_call: .
cdr3_aa: CASSQDRSRGQLNTGELFF
cdr3_nt: TGTGCCAGCAGCCAAGATAGGTCACGTGGGCAGCTGAACACCGGGGAGCTGTTTTTT

clone_size: .
j_call: TRBJ2-3
v_call: TRBV15
d_call: TRBD1
cdr3_aa: CATSRGGTGGTDTQYF
cdr3_nt: TGTGCCACCAGCAGAGGTGGGACAGGGGGCACAGATACGCAGTATTTT

clone_size: .
j_call: TRBJ1-3
v_call: TRBV10-3
d_call: .
cdr3_aa: CAISPGAAGNTIYF
cdr3_nt: TGTGCCATCAGCCCTGGAGCGGCTGGAAACACCATATATTTT

clone_size: once
j_call: TRBJ1-1
v_call: TRBV20-1
d_call: .
cdr3_aa: CSAEGNTEAFF
cdr3_nt: TGCAGTGCCGAGGGGAACACTGAAGCTTTCTTT

clone_size: .
j_call: TRBJ1-1
v_call: TRBV5-5
d_call: TRBD1
cdr3_aa: CASRSGTENTEAFF
cdr3_nt: TGTGCCAGCAGGTCCGGGACAGAGAACACTGAAGCTTTCTTT

clone_size: .
j_call: TRBJ1-5
v_call: TRBV23-1
d_call: TRBD1
cdr3_aa: CAASPGTGGQNQPQHF
cdr3_nt: TGCGCCGCGAGCCCCGGGACAGGGGGACAGAATCAGCCCCAGCATTTT

clone_size: .
j_call: TRBJ1-1
v_call: TRBV7-2
d_call: TRBD1
cdr3_aa: CASSTQGQENTEAFF
cdr3_nt: TGTGCCAGCAGCACCCAAGGACAGGAGAACACTGAAGCTTTCTTT

clone_size: .
j_call: TRBJ2-1
v_call: TRBV7-6
d_call: .
cdr3_aa: CASSLEAERPSSYNEQFF
cdr3_nt: TGTGCCAGCAGCTTAGAGGCGGAGCGACCGAGCTCCTACAATGAGCAGTTCTTC

clone_size: once
j_call: TRBJ2-3
v_call: TRBV5-1
d_call: TRBD2
cdr3_aa: CASSLEGSGGSDTQYF
cdr3_nt: TGCGCCAGCAGCTTGGAAGGTAGCGGGGGGTCAGATACGCAGTATTTT

clone_size: .
j_call: TRBJ2-5
v_call: TRBV6-5
d_call: TRBD1
cdr3_aa: CASRRDRGFQETQYF
cdr3_nt: TGTGCCAGCCGCCGGGACAGGGGTTTCCAAGAGACCCAGTACTTC

clone_size: once
j_call: TRBJ2-7
v_call: TRBV18
d_call: .
cdr3_aa: CASSPRGQESYEQYF
cdr3_nt: TGTGCCAGCTCACCACGGGGCCAGGAGTCCTACGAGCAGTACTTC

clone_size: .
j_call: TRBJ2-3
v_call: TRBV28
d_call: .
cdr3_aa: CASSFQGTDTQYF
cdr3_nt: TGTGCCAGCAGTTTTCAGGGCACAGATACGCAGTATTTT

clone_size: .
j_call: TRBJ1-4
v_call: TRBV19
d_call: .
cdr3_aa: CASSIGARDEKLFF
cdr3_nt: TGTGCCAGTAGTATAGGGGCGAGGGATGAAAAACTGTTTTTT

clone_size: few
j_call: TRBJ2-2
v_call: TRBV5-1
d_call: TRBD1
cdr3_aa: CASSRGQGANTGELFF
cdr3_nt: TGCGCCAGCAGCCGAGGACAGGGGGCGAACACCGGGGAGCTGTTTTTT

clone_size: few
j_call: TRBJ1-5
v_call: TRBV4-1
d_call: .
cdr3_aa: CASSQAMGLNQPQHF
cdr3_nt: TGCGCCAGCAGCCAAGCAATGGGCCTCAATCAGCCCCAGCATTTT

clone_size: .
j_call: TRBJ2-3
v_call: TRBV28
d_call: TRBD1
cdr3_aa: CASSSQGAVPTDTQYF
cdr3_nt: TGTGCCAGCAGTTCACAGGGGGCGGTCCCCACAGATACGCAGTATTTT

clone_size: .
j_call: TRBJ1-4
v_call: TRBV19
d_call: .
cdr3_aa: CASSLTAQNEKLFF
cdr3_nt: TGTGCCAGTAGCCTGACAGCCCAAAATGAAAAACTGTTTTTT

clone_size: .
j_call: TRBJ2-1
v_call: TRBV28
d_call: TRBD2
cdr3_aa: CASSFSGTTYKNNEQFF
cdr3_nt: TGTGCCAGCAGTTTCTCGGGGACTACCTACAAAAACAATGAGCAGTTCTTC

clone_size: .
j_call: TRBJ2-1
v_call: TRBV7-9
d_call: .
cdr3_aa: CASSVTSPEQFF
cdr3_nt: TGTGCCAGCAGCGTGACTAGTCCGGAGCAGTTCTTC

clone_size: .
j_call: TRBJ2-3
v_call: TRBV5-4
d_call: TRBD1
cdr3_aa: CASSRGDRRAANTQYF
cdr3_nt: TGTGCCAGCAGCCGAGGGGACAGGAGGGCAGCAAATACGCAGTATTTT

clone_size: many
j_call: TRBJ1-2
v_call: TRBV5-6
d_call: TRBD1
cdr3_aa: CASSLQTGWTGYTF
cdr3_nt: TGTGCCAGCAGCCTACAGACAGGGTGGACTGGCTACACCTTC

clone_size: .
j_call: TRBJ2-5
v_call: TRBV9
d_call: TRBD2
cdr3_aa: CASSVAWGGRQETQYF
cdr3_nt: TGTGCCAGCAGCGTAGCTTGGGGGGGTAGGCAAGAGACCCAGTACTTC

clone_size: .
j_call: TRBJ2-1
v_call: TRBV4-1
d_call: TRBD2
cdr3_aa: CASSQDSPPSGSYNEQFF
cdr3_nt: TGCGCCAGCAGCCAAGACTCCCCCCCTAGCGGGAGCTATAATGAGCAGTTCTTC

clone_size: .
j_call: TRBJ1-2
v_call: TRBV12-3/TRBV12-4
d_call: TRBD1
cdr3_aa: CASRAGQTYGYTF
cdr3_nt: TGTGCCAGCAGGGCGGGACAGACCTATGGCTACACCTTC

clone_size: .
j_call: TRBJ1-2
v_call: TRBV7-2
d_call: .
cdr3_aa: CASNPYNRGSNYGYTF
cdr3_nt: TGTGCCAGCAACCCATACAATAGGGGGTCTAACTATGGCTACACCTTC

clone_size: .
j_call: TRBJ2-2
v_call: TRBV5-4
d_call: .
cdr3_aa: CASSLAGGPIGELFF
cdr3_nt: TGTGCCAGCAGCTTGGCCGGGGGGCCGATCGGGGAGCTGTTTTTT

clone_size: .
j_call: TRBJ1-2
v_call: TRBV20-1
d_call: .
cdr3_aa: CSASGVYGYTF
cdr3_nt: TGCAGTGCTAGCGGAGTATATGGCTACACCTTC

clone_size: .
j_call: TRBJ1-5
v_call: TRBV6-1
d_call: .
cdr3_aa: CASSEGSESMRGYSNQPQHF
cdr3_nt: TGTGCCAGCAGTGAAGGTTCTGAGAGCATGAGGGGGTATAGCAATCAGCCCCAGCATTTT

clone_size: .
j_call: TRBJ1-5
v_call: TRBV7-2
d_call: .
cdr3_aa: CASSLDGYQPQHF
cdr3_nt: TGTGCCAGCAGCTTAGACGGGTATCAGCCCCAGCATTTT

clone_size: .
j_call: TRBJ1-5
v_call: TRBV7-2
d_call: TRBD1
cdr3_aa: CASSFMTGGNQPQHF
cdr3_nt: TGTGCCAGCAGCTTTATGACAGGGGGGAATCAGCCCCAGCATTTT

clone_size: .
j_call: TRBJ2-1
v_call: TRBV18
d_call: .
cdr3_aa: CASSPPEAGKGYNEQFF
cdr3_nt: TGTGCCAGCTCACCACCGGAAGCAGGGAAGGGGTACAATGAGCAGTTCTTC

clone_size: .
j_call: TRBJ2-3
v_call: TRBV19
d_call: TRBD1
cdr3_aa: CASSLRGGGTVTDTQYF
cdr3_nt: TGTGCCAGTAGTCTGAGAGGGGGCGGAACCGTCACAGATACGCAGTATTTT

clone_size: .
j_call: TRBJ1-2
v_call: TRBV28
d_call: .
cdr3_aa: CASSAFAGDYGYTF
cdr3_nt: TGTGCCAGCAGTGCCTTCGCGGGGGACTATGGCTACACCTTC

clone_size: once
j_call: TRBJ2-1
v_call: TRBV3-1/TRBV3-2
d_call: TRBD1
cdr3_aa: CASSRQGAQHEQFF
cdr3_nt: TGTGCCAGCAGCCGACAGGGGGCGCAACATGAGCAGTTCTTC

clone_size: .
j_call: TRBJ2-1
v_call: TRBV7-8
d_call: TRBD1
cdr3_aa: CAIFQRGQGYNEQFF
cdr3_nt: TGTGCCATCTTCCAACGGGGACAGGGCTACAATGAGCAGTTCTTC

clone_size: .
j_call: TRBJ1-1
v_call: TRBV7-9
d_call: .
cdr3_aa: CASMWGDGTEAFF
cdr3_nt: TGTGCCAGCATGTGGGGGGATGGAACTGAAGCTTTCTTT

clone_size: .
j_call: TRBJ1-4
v_call: TRBV7-9
d_call: .
cdr3_aa: CASSPGSAVNEKLFF
cdr3_nt: TGTGCCAGCAGCCCCGGTTCCGCCGTTAATGAAAAACTGTTTTTT

clone_size: .
j_call: TRBJ1-2
v_call: TRBV7-9
d_call: TRBD1
cdr3_aa: CASSPGTGEMGYTF
cdr3_nt: TGTGCCAGCAGCCCCGGGACAGGGGAAATGGGCTACACCTTC